This T cell receptor beta chain emerged from a study of PD-L1 blockade in urothelial cancer. Time point indicated: peripheral blood 6 weeks after treatment start. The table came from immunoSEQ multiplex PCR; TCRdb's copy has only in-frame clones and leaves some out. The table has tens of thousands of clones, around 85% seen once. The TCR originated in a man aged 50 or older with urothelial cancer. The sequences come from PBMCs, collected around atezolizumab (anti-PD-L1) treatment.

The CDR3 coding sequence is TGTGCCAGCATCGGGACTTCTAGGTCGGAAGCTTTCTTT. Translated, it gives CASIGTSRSEAFF. This chain joins TRBV6-6 and TRBJ1-1; maybe TRBD1 (5 bases). The V gene lost 7 bases and the J gene lost 8 bases, with 17 bases spanning the gap. Germline V gene sequence: CDR1 MNHNY, CDR2 SVGAGI (reference sequence). This CDR3 has 13 residues.